The rows below give T cell receptor beta chains drawn from one sample of a study of graft-versus-host responses after intestinal transplantation. No cognate antigen is known for these TCRs. This table comes from immunoSEQ multiplex PCR, and its TCRdb copy is limited to in-frame clones, with some not included. This sample yields roughly 93,000 clones, of which 80% to 95% are seen a single time; more than 0.35% belongs to the top ten. Here the sequenced sample was unstimulated CD8+ T cells sorted from spleen or lymph node cells, taken before transplant. The receptor source for this set is a human donor who was the organ donor for an intestinal transplant. Both conserved end residues are part of each CDR3. Each record gives: clone size, V gene, J gene, D gene, CDR3 protein, CDR3 DNA. A D gene is named only where the DNA matches it firmly. Clone size is not always given. Where it is, it says once, few, many or a class for expanded clones.

abundance: .
v_gene: TRBV6-1
j_gene: TRBJ2-7
d_gene: .
CDR3aa: CASTGLGEQYF
CDR3nt: TGTGCCAGCACGGGGTTGGGCGAGCAGTACTTC

abundance: .
v_gene: TRBV4-3
j_gene: TRBJ2-1
d_gene: .
CDR3aa: CASSQARSNEQFF
CDR3nt: TGCGCCAGCAGCCAAGCCAGATCCAATGAGCAGTTCTTC

abundance: .
v_gene: TRBV4-1
j_gene: TRBJ1-1
d_gene: .
CDR3aa: CASSPGRAIMNTEAFF
CDR3nt: TGCGCCAGCAGCCCGGGGAGGGCAATTATGAACACTGAAGCTTTCTTT

abundance: .
v_gene: TRBV5-4
j_gene: TRBJ1-4
d_gene: TRBD1
CDR3aa: CASSRTGGREKLFF
CDR3nt: TGTGCCAGCAGTCGGACAGGGGGCCGGGAAAAACTGTTTTTT

abundance: .
v_gene: TRBV10-1
j_gene: TRBJ1-5
d_gene: .
CDR3aa: CARREEKPQHF
CDR3nt: TGCGCCAGACGGGAGGAGAAGCCCCAGCATTTT

abundance: few
v_gene: TRBV19
j_gene: TRBJ1-2
d_gene: .
CDR3aa: CASSIPLGYGYTF
CDR3nt: TGTGCCAGTAGTATACCCCTCGGTTATGGCTACACCTTC

abundance: .
v_gene: TRBV9
j_gene: TRBJ2-1
d_gene: .
CDR3aa: CASSLVSGDHEQFF
CDR3nt: TGTGCCAGCAGCCTAGTGTCAGGTGACCATGAGCAGTTCTTC

abundance: once
v_gene: TRBV5-6
j_gene: TRBJ2-1
d_gene: .
CDR3aa: CASSPTGYNEQFF
CDR3nt: TGTGCCAGCAGCCCTACGGGGTACAATGAGCAGTTCTTC

abundance: .
v_gene: TRBV25-1
j_gene: TRBJ2-1
d_gene: .
CDR3aa: CASSPPGGLSYNEQFF
CDR3nt: TGTGCCAGCAGTCCACCCGGGGGTCTGTCCTACAATGAGCAGTTCTTC

abundance: .
v_gene: TRBV6-1
j_gene: TRBJ1-2
d_gene: .
CDR3aa: CASSEIQEGYGYTF
CDR3nt: TGTGCCAGCAGTGAAATCCAGGAGGGCTATGGCTACACCTTC

abundance: .
v_gene: TRBV6-4
j_gene: TRBJ2-3
d_gene: TRBD2
CDR3aa: CASSDAVAGGSDTQYF
CDR3nt: TGTGCCAGCAGTGACGCGGTAGCGGGGGGATCAGATACGCAGTATTTT

abundance: .
v_gene: TRBV7-2
j_gene: TRBJ1-1
d_gene: .
CDR3aa: CASSFADGLTEAFF
CDR3nt: TGTGCCAGCAGTTTCGCTGACGGACTCACTGAAGCTTTCTTT

abundance: .
v_gene: TRBV19
j_gene: TRBJ1-2
d_gene: .
CDR3aa: CASSAYYRHGYTF
CDR3nt: TGTGCCAGTAGTGCCTATTACAGGCATGGCTACACCTTC

abundance: .
v_gene: TRBV15
j_gene: TRBJ1-5
d_gene: TRBD1
CDR3aa: CATSGQGNQPQHF
CDR3nt: TGTGCCACCAGTGGACAGGGCAATCAGCCCCAGCATTTT

abundance: .
v_gene: TRBV2
j_gene: TRBJ2-6
d_gene: TRBD1
CDR3aa: CAHRHRTGSPSGANVLTF
CDR3nt: TGTGCCCACCGGCACCGGACAGGGAGCCCCTCTGGGGCCAACGTCCTGACTTTC

abundance: once
v_gene: TRBV2
j_gene: TRBJ1-2
d_gene: .
CDR3aa: CAILDRLSYGYTF
CDR3nt: TGTGCCATCCTAGACAGGTTGAGCTATGGCTACACCTTC

abundance: .
v_gene: TRBV9
j_gene: TRBJ1-1
d_gene: .
CDR3aa: CASSPSGGVTEAFF
CDR3nt: TGTGCCAGCAGCCCCTCTGGGGGGGTAACTGAAGCTTTCTTT

abundance: .
v_gene: TRBV19
j_gene: TRBJ2-7
d_gene: .
CDR3aa: CASSIGSPGYEQYF
CDR3nt: TGTGCCAGTAGTATAGGTAGCCCGGGGTACGAGCAGTACTTC

abundance: .
v_gene: TRBV29-1
j_gene: TRBJ2-3
d_gene: .
CDR3aa: CSVEVPRDLSSTDTQYF
CDR3nt: TGCAGCGTTGAGGTCCCTCGGGATTTGTCTAGCACAGATACGCAGTATTTT

abundance: .
v_gene: TRBV2
j_gene: TRBJ2-3
d_gene: TRBD2
CDR3aa: CATPRGGFSDTQYF
CDR3nt: TGTGCCACCCCCCGGGGGGGATTTTCAGATACGCAGTATTTT

abundance: .
v_gene: TRBV5-1
j_gene: TRBJ2-1
d_gene: TRBD1
CDR3aa: CASRVDNQGDSWNEQFF
CDR3nt: TGCGCCAGCAGGGTAGATAATCAGGGGGATTCTTGGAATGAGCAGTTCTTC

abundance: .
v_gene: TRBV9
j_gene: TRBJ1-1
d_gene: .
CDR3aa: CASSVGSGTEAFF
CDR3nt: TGTGCCAGCAGCGTAGGGTCAGGCACTGAAGCTTTCTTT

abundance: .
v_gene: TRBV7-2
j_gene: TRBJ1-2
d_gene: TRBD1
CDR3aa: CASSPSGTGALLGGYTF
CDR3nt: TGTGCCAGCAGCCCATCCGGGACAGGGGCCCTCCTGGGTGGCTACACCTTC

abundance: .
v_gene: TRBV27
j_gene: TRBJ2-7
d_gene: TRBD2
CDR3aa: CASSSRGGPFEQYF
CDR3nt: TGTGCCAGCAGTTCCCGGGGGGGCCCGTTCGAGCAGTACTTC

abundance: few
v_gene: TRBV20-1
j_gene: TRBJ1-1
d_gene: .
CDR3aa: CSGVDITEAFF
CDR3nt: TGCAGTGGAGTAGACATAACTGAAGCTTTCTTT

abundance: .
v_gene: TRBV9
j_gene: TRBJ1-2
d_gene: TRBD1
CDR3aa: CASTAGTGGYGYTF
CDR3nt: TGTGCCAGCACCGCCGGGACAGGGGGCTATGGCTACACCTTC